The rows below give T cell receptor beta chains drawn from one sample of a study of human T cells and chemical hapten exposure. One entry per CDR3 protein results from TCRdb running MiXCR on the RACE reads. The sample records fewer than 45,000 distinct CDR3 sequences, approximately 12% being singletons. Sequencing was performed on whole blood, taken in connection with sensitization to the hapten diphenylcyclopropenone (DPC). Source of these receptors: a woman in her 40s with alopecia areata. Some clones in this sample may be carry-over from other donors' samples. Both conserved end residues are part of each CDR3. The order of the fields is clone size, J gene, V gene, CDR3 length, D gene, CDR3 DNA, CDR3 protein. A D gene is named only where the DNA matches it firmly. Size values are once, few and many counts, or a class for expanded clones, and some rows have none.

abundance: many; j_gene: TRBJ1-1; v_gene: TRBV29-1; len: 16; d_gene: TRBD1; CDR3nt: TGCAGCGTTGTGGGTCCAGGGGACAGACGTAACACTGAAGCTTTCTTT; CDR3aa: CSVVGPGDRRNTEAFF
abundance: many; j_gene: TRBJ1-4; v_gene: TRBV12-3/TRBV12-4; len: 14; d_gene: TRBD1; CDR3nt: TGTGCCAGCAGTCTCGGGACAGGGGACGAAAAACTGTTTTTT; CDR3aa: CASSLGTGDEKLFF
abundance: few; j_gene: TRBJ2-1; v_gene: TRBV7-2; len: 17; d_gene: TRBD2; CDR3nt: TGTGCCAGCAGCTTAGCTCTGGCTAGCGGTACTTACAATGAGCAGTTCTTC; CDR3aa: CASSLALASGTYNEQFF
abundance: many; j_gene: TRBJ1-1; v_gene: TRBV7-9; len: 15; d_gene: NA; CDR3nt: TGTGCCAGCAGCCGACGGACAGTGCTGAACACTGAAGCTTTCTTT; CDR3aa: CASSRRTVLNTEAFF
abundance: NA; j_gene: TRBJ1-2; v_gene: TRBV10-1; len: 13; d_gene: TRBD1; CDR3nt: TGCGCCAGCTCCGGACAGGCTGACTATGGCTACACCTTC; CDR3aa: CASSGQADYGYTF
abundance: many; j_gene: TRBJ2-2; v_gene: TRBV29-1; len: 17; d_gene: TRBD2; CDR3nt: TGCAGCGTCGCGAGGAGCGGGGGAACCCCGAGGACCGGGGAGCTGTTTTTT; CDR3aa: CSVARSGGTPRTGELFF
abundance: NA; j_gene: TRBJ2-2; v_gene: TRBV2; len: 14; d_gene: NA; CDR3nt: TGTGCCAGCATGCCCAGGCCGAACACCGGGGAGCTGTTTTTT; CDR3aa: CASMPRPNTGELFF
abundance: many; j_gene: TRBJ2-1; v_gene: TRBV2; len: 16; d_gene: TRBD1; CDR3nt: TGTGCCAGCACCCCCGGGGACAGACAATCCTACAATGAGCAGTTCTTC; CDR3aa: CASTPGDRQSYNEQFF
abundance: NA; j_gene: TRBJ1-5; v_gene: TRBV4-1; len: 16; d_gene: NA; CDR3nt: TGCGCCAGCAGCCAAGATAGGTACCGTAGCAATCAGCCCCAGCATTTT; CDR3aa: CASSQDRYRSNQPQHF
abundance: NA; j_gene: TRBJ2-6; v_gene: TRBV4-3; len: 15; d_gene: NA; CDR3nt: TGCGCCAGCAGCCCGGGCCACTCTGGGGCCAACGTCCTGACTTTC; CDR3aa: CASSPGHSGANVLTF
abundance: many; j_gene: TRBJ1-2; v_gene: TRBV10-3; len: 11; d_gene: NA; CDR3nt: TGTGCCATCGCCCCAGGGGTAGGCTACACCTTC; CDR3aa: CAIAPGVGYTF
abundance: many; j_gene: TRBJ1-1; v_gene: TRBV7-3; len: 15; d_gene: NA; CDR3nt: TGTGCCAGCAGCTTAGAGGGGGGTTTCAACACTGAAGCTTTCTTT; CDR3aa: CASSLEGGFNTEAFF
abundance: few; j_gene: TRBJ2-1; v_gene: TRBV6-2/TRBV6-3; len: 15; d_gene: NA; CDR3nt: TGTGCCAGCAGTTACCCCCAGGGCGATGCCAATGAGCAGTTCTTC; CDR3aa: CASSYPQGDANEQFF
abundance: NA; j_gene: TRBJ2-5; v_gene: TRBV3-1; len: 18; d_gene: TRBD2; CDR3nt: TGTGCCAGCAGCCTCCCAAGTGGAGGGACTAGCGGGAGTGAGACCCAGTACTTC; CDR3aa: CASSLPSGGTSGSETQYF
abundance: many; j_gene: TRBJ1-2; v_gene: TRBV20-1; len: 13; d_gene: TRBD1; CDR3nt: TGCAGTGCTAGACCGATGACAGGGGGCGGCTACACCTTC; CDR3aa: CSARPMTGGGYTF
abundance: NA; j_gene: TRBJ1-1; v_gene: TRBV20-1; len: 13; d_gene: NA; CDR3nt: TGCAGTGCTAGGAATCTGCAGAGCACTGAAGCTTTCTTT; CDR3aa: CSARNLQSTEAFF
abundance: many; j_gene: TRBJ2-7; v_gene: TRBV7-9; len: 12; d_gene: NA; CDR3nt: TGTGCCAGCAGCTTAAAGGAGGAGGAGCAGTACTTC; CDR3aa: CASSLKEEEQYF
abundance: NA; j_gene: TRBJ2-5; v_gene: TRBV5-5; len: 18; d_gene: TRBD2; CDR3nt: TGTGCCAGCAGCTTGGGACTAGCGGGACCCCGGGTTAAGGAGACCCAGTACTTC; CDR3aa: CASSLGLAGPRVKETQYF
abundance: NA; j_gene: TRBJ1-2; v_gene: TRBV28; len: 14; d_gene: NA; CDR3nt: TGTGCCAGCAGTTTGGGCACTACTAACTATGGCTACACCTTC; CDR3aa: CASSLGTTNYGYTF
abundance: NA; j_gene: TRBJ2-5; v_gene: TRBV2; len: 15; d_gene: TRBD2; CDR3nt: TGTGCCGGGGCCGCGCGGAGCGGGAGGGGAGAGACCCAGTACTTC; CDR3aa: CAGAARSGRGETQYF
abundance: NA; j_gene: TRBJ2-7; v_gene: TRBV5-1; len: 11; d_gene: NA; CDR3nt: TGCGCCAGCACCTTCGAATCGCGGGCTTACTTC; CDR3aa: CASTFESRAYF
abundance: once; j_gene: TRBJ1-4; v_gene: TRBV28; len: 16; d_gene: TRBD1; CDR3nt: TGTGCCAGCCACCCCTCGGATGGGACAGGCAATGAAAAACTGTTTTTT; CDR3aa: CASHPSDGTGNEKLFF
abundance: NA; j_gene: TRBJ2-3; v_gene: TRBV7-7; len: 14; d_gene: TRBD1; CDR3nt: TGTGCTAGCAGCTTACAGGGGAACACAGATACGCAGTATTTT; CDR3aa: CASSLQGNTDTQYF
abundance: few; j_gene: TRBJ1-1; v_gene: TRBV11-3; len: 16; d_gene: NA; CDR3nt: TGTGCCAGCAGCTTAGATCGGTGGGCAAGCGGCACTGAAGCTTTCTTT; CDR3aa: CASSLDRWASGTEAFF
abundance: many; j_gene: TRBJ2-7; v_gene: TRBV6-1; len: 13; d_gene: NA; CDR3nt: TGTGCCAGCAGTGAAGACGTGGGCTACGAGCAGTACTTC; CDR3aa: CASSEDVGYEQYF
abundance: few; j_gene: TRBJ1-6; v_gene: TRBV11-2; len: 12; d_gene: NA; CDR3nt: TGTGCCAGCAGCCGTGAAAATTCACCCCTCCACTTT; CDR3aa: CASSRENSPLHF
abundance: few; j_gene: TRBJ2-1; v_gene: TRBV28; len: 15; d_gene: TRBD1; CDR3nt: TGTGCCAGCAGACCCAAGACAGGGTACCACAATGAGCAGTTCTTC; CDR3aa: CASRPKTGYHNEQFF
abundance: NA; j_gene: TRBJ2-1; v_gene: TRBV18; len: 13; d_gene: NA; CDR3nt: TGTGCCAGCTCCCCACTGGGCGGCAATGAGCAGTTCTTC; CDR3aa: CASSPLGGNEQFF
abundance: many; j_gene: TRBJ2-2; v_gene: TRBV20-1; len: 16; d_gene: NA; CDR3nt: TGCAGTGCTAGAGGGGAGGGGGCAACGGACACCGGGGAGCTGTTTTTT; CDR3aa: CSARGEGATDTGELFF
abundance: NA; j_gene: TRBJ2-6; v_gene: TRBV28; len: 15; d_gene: NA; CDR3nt: TGTGCCAGCAGTTCGGAACGCTTTGGGGCCAACGTCCTGACTTTC; CDR3aa: CASSSERFGANVLTF
abundance: NA; j_gene: TRBJ1-6; v_gene: TRBV6-5; len: 12; d_gene: NA; CDR3nt: TGTGCCAGCAGTCTATATGGATCACCCCTCCACTTT; CDR3aa: CASSLYGSPLHF
abundance: NA; j_gene: TRBJ2-5; v_gene: TRBV7-2; len: 14; d_gene: NA; CDR3nt: TGTGCCAGCAGCTTAGGCTCCCGGACAGAGACCCAGTACTTC; CDR3aa: CASSLGSRTETQYF
abundance: many; j_gene: TRBJ2-1; v_gene: TRBV4-3; len: 16; d_gene: TRBD1; CDR3nt: TGCGCCAGCAGCCAAGATGGACAGGGGGACTACAATGAGCAGTTCTTC; CDR3aa: CASSQDGQGDYNEQFF
abundance: few; j_gene: TRBJ1-6; v_gene: TRBV7-3; len: 16; d_gene: TRBD1; CDR3nt: TGTGCCAGCAGCAGAACCGGGACAGGCACTAATTCACCCCTCCACTTT; CDR3aa: CASSRTGTGTNSPLHF
abundance: many; j_gene: TRBJ1-4; v_gene: TRBV11-2; len: 14; d_gene: NA; CDR3nt: TGTGCCAGCAGCTTAGGTGGAGTCGGGGAAAAACTGTTTTTT; CDR3aa: CASSLGGVGEKLFF
abundance: NA; j_gene: TRBJ2-5; v_gene: TRBV2; len: 14; d_gene: NA; CDR3nt: TGTGCCAGCAGTCCCGGAGAGGGCCGGGAGACCCAGTACTTC; CDR3aa: CASSPGEGRETQYF
abundance: many; j_gene: TRBJ2-7; v_gene: TRBV18; len: 13; d_gene: TRBD2; CDR3nt: TGTGCCAGCTCACCAGGGACTAGCCTTGAGCAGTACTTC; CDR3aa: CASSPGTSLEQYF
abundance: NA; j_gene: TRBJ2-7; v_gene: TRBV29-1; len: 10; d_gene: NA; CDR3nt: TGCAGCGTTGGAGGGGGGGAGCAGTACTTC; CDR3aa: CSVGGGEQYF
abundance: many; j_gene: TRBJ2-7; v_gene: TRBV20-1; len: 14; d_gene: TRBD1; CDR3nt: TGCAGTGCTCTATCCGGGACAGCCTCCTACGAGCAGTACTTC; CDR3aa: CSALSGTASYEQYF
abundance: many; j_gene: TRBJ1-4; v_gene: TRBV5-1; len: 14; d_gene: NA; CDR3nt: TGCGCCAGCAGCCGGACGGAGACTAATGAAAAACTGTTTTTT; CDR3aa: CASSRTETNEKLFF
abundance: NA; j_gene: TRBJ2-1; v_gene: TRBV6-2/TRBV6-3; len: 14; d_gene: NA; CDR3nt: TGTGCCAGCAGTCCGGTCAGGGCAGGGAATGAGCAGTTCTTC; CDR3aa: CASSPVRAGNEQFF
abundance: NA; j_gene: TRBJ1-1; v_gene: TRBV29-1; len: 15; d_gene: NA; CDR3nt: TGCAGCGTTGGGCCGGGGGACCGCGCATTCCCTGAAGCTTTCTTT; CDR3aa: CSVGPGDRAFPEAFF
abundance: NA; j_gene: TRBJ2-7; v_gene: TRBV11-2; len: 11; d_gene: NA; CDR3nt: TGTGCCAGCAGCCCCCTGCACGAGCAGTACTTC; CDR3aa: CASSPLHEQYF
abundance: many; j_gene: TRBJ1-1; v_gene: TRBV2; len: 13; d_gene: NA; CDR3nt: TGTGCCACCCGGGTCTTCATGAACACTGAAGCTTTCTTT; CDR3aa: CATRVFMNTEAFF
abundance: NA; j_gene: TRBJ1-1; v_gene: TRBV21-1; len: 17; d_gene: NA; CDR3nt: TGTGCCAGCAGCAAGAATTGGGGGCTGGATTTTAACACTGAAGCTTTCTTT; CDR3aa: CASSKNWGLDFNTEAFF
abundance: many; j_gene: TRBJ2-1; v_gene: TRBV28; len: 11; d_gene: TRBD1; CDR3nt: TGTGCCGAAGGGACAGCAAATGAGCAGTTCTTC; CDR3aa: CAEGTANEQFF
abundance: many; j_gene: TRBJ2-2; v_gene: TRBV20-1; len: 13; d_gene: TRBD2; CDR3nt: TGCAGTGCTCGAAGGACTAGTAGCGGGGAGCTGTTTTTT; CDR3aa: CSARRTSSGELFF
abundance: once; j_gene: TRBJ1-4; v_gene: TRBV2; len: 13; d_gene: NA; CDR3nt: TGTGCCAGCAGTGAGCAACTTGATGAAAAACTGTTTTTT; CDR3aa: CASSEQLDEKLFF
abundance: many; j_gene: TRBJ2-7; v_gene: TRBV7-6; len: 14; d_gene: TRBD1; CDR3nt: TGTGCCAGCAGCTTTGGGACAGGGGTACACGAGCAGTACTTC; CDR3aa: CASSFGTGVHEQYF
abundance: many; j_gene: TRBJ2-2; v_gene: TRBV24-1; len: 14; d_gene: NA; CDR3nt: TGTGCCACCAGTGAAGGGACGAACACCGGGGAGCTGTTTTTT; CDR3aa: CATSEGTNTGELFF
abundance: NA; j_gene: TRBJ1-1; v_gene: TRBV28; len: 13; d_gene: NA; CDR3nt: TGTGCCAGCACTAAGACAGCGAACACTGAAGCTTTCTTT; CDR3aa: CASTKTANTEAFF
abundance: NA; j_gene: TRBJ2-1; v_gene: TRBV5-5; len: 17; d_gene: NA; CDR3nt: TGTGCCAGCAGCTTGAATTTTCAGGGGCGCTCCTACAATGAGCAGTTCTTC; CDR3aa: CASSLNFQGRSYNEQFF
abundance: NA; j_gene: TRBJ2-7; v_gene: TRBV21-1; len: 14; d_gene: NA; CDR3nt: TGTGCCAGCAGGCCACTGACAAGCTCCTACGAGCAGTACTTC; CDR3aa: CASRPLTSSYEQYF
abundance: few; j_gene: TRBJ1-4; v_gene: TRBV7-2; len: 14; d_gene: NA; CDR3nt: TGTGCCAGCAGCCCCCCCTTGACTCATGAAAAACTGTTTTTT; CDR3aa: CASSPPLTHEKLFF
abundance: many; j_gene: TRBJ1-3; v_gene: TRBV2; len: 16; d_gene: NA; CDR3nt: TGTGCCAGCAGTGAGTCGTCCGTACGCTCTGGAAACACCATATATTTT; CDR3aa: CASSESSVRSGNTIYF
abundance: many; j_gene: TRBJ2-1; v_gene: TRBV7-8; len: 15; d_gene: TRBD2; CDR3nt: TGTGCCAGCAGCCCCCCGGTAGCGGGAGTAGATGAGCAGTTCTTC; CDR3aa: CASSPPVAGVDEQFF
abundance: NA; j_gene: TRBJ2-1; v_gene: TRBV6-5; len: 18; d_gene: TRBD2; CDR3nt: TGTGCCAGCAGTTACCCCTATTGGCTAGCGGGAGGACGAAATGAGCAGTTCTTC; CDR3aa: CASSYPYWLAGGRNEQFF